The rows below give T cell receptor beta chains drawn from one sample of a study of cytomegalovirus exposure and HLA in healthy donors. Assay used: immunoSEQ multiplex PCR; TCRdb lists only in-frame clones, some missing. The table shows 100,000 to 120,000 clones, with 60% to 85% occurring only once. The sequenced sample was PBMCs. The receptors were sampled from a woman aged 60-75 years in good health and CMV-seropositive. CDR3s include the opening cysteine and the closing phenylalanine or tryptophan. The D gene is left open where the match is weak. Clone size is not always given. Where it is, it says once, few, many or a class for expanded clones.

v_gene	abundance	j_gene	d_gene	CDR3aa	CDR3nt
TRBV27	-	TRBJ2-3	TRBD2	CASSLSLEREGSGTDTQYF	TGTGCCAGCAGTTTATCGTTGGAGCGGGAGGGGTCAGGCACAGATACGCAGTATTTT
TRBV7-2	-	TRBJ2-7	TRBD2	CASSPPGTSLSEQYF	TGTGCCAGCAGCCCCCCCGGGACTAGTCTTTCCGAGCAGTACTTC
TRBV6-5	-	TRBJ1-2	-	CASSYPDRPNYGYTF	TGTGCCAGCAGTTATCCCGACAGACCTAACTATGGCTACACCTTC
TRBV5-1	once	TRBJ1-2	TRBD1	CASSNFSGTALYGYTF	TGCGCCAGCAGCAATTTCTCCGGGACAGCTCTCTATGGCTACACCTTC
TRBV7-9	-	TRBJ2-7	-	CSSSPISFWGTGNSYEQYF	TGTTCCAGCAGCCCGATAAGCTTCTGGGGAACAGGAAACTCCTACGAGCAGTACTTC
TRBV9	-	TRBJ1-2	TRBD1	CASGQGINYGYTF	TGTGCCAGCGGACAGGGAATCAACTATGGCTACACCTTC
TRBV5-4	-	TRBJ1-1	TRBD1	CASRPGQGTREAFF	TGTGCCAGCAGGCCGGGACAGGGGACCAGGGAAGCTTTCTTT
TRBV10-1	-	TRBJ2-1	-	CASSELSSDEQFF	TGCGCCAGCAGTGAGCTGTCGAGCGATGAGCAGTTCTTC
TRBV11-1	-	TRBJ2-5	-	CASSTPGETQYF	TGTGCCAGCAGTACGCCAGGCGAGACCCAGTACTTC
TRBV28	-	TRBJ1-6	-	CASRTTENRDNSPLHF	TGTGCCAGCAGAACTACGGAGAACAGGGATAATTCACCCCTCCACTTT
TRBV29-1	-	TRBJ2-3	-	CSALRGSGAGVSPQYF	TGCAGCGCCCTGCGAGGGTCGGGGGCGGGAGTTTCTCCGCAGTATTTT
TRBV28	-	TRBJ2-3	-	CASSFRGETDTQYF	TGTGCCAGCAGTTTCAGAGGCGAGACAGATACGCAGTATTTT
TRBV28	-	TRBJ2-7	-	CASSFVSGVSYEQYF	TGTGCCAGCAGTTTTGTATCGGGAGTCTCCTACGAGCAGTACTTC
TRBV5-1	-	TRBJ2-2	-	CASSLAFSSAANTGELFF	TGCGCCAGCAGCTTGGCCTTTTCTAGCGCTGCGAACACCGGGGAGCTGTTTTTT
TRBV7-3	-	TRBJ2-1	-	CASSNSAGNEQFF	TGTGCCAGCAGCAACTCCGCGGGGAATGAGCAGTTCTTC
TRBV20-1	once	TRBJ2-3	TRBD2	CTSGRTDTQYF	TGCACTAGCGGCAGGACAGATACGCAGTATTTT
TRBV29-1	-	TRBJ1-2	-	CSVEDFKGQGSGYTF	TGCAGCGTTGAAGATTTTAAGGGGCAGGGATCCGGCTACACCTTC